These 2 T cell receptor beta chains originate from one sample sequenced in a study of immune evolution from preneoplasia to lung adenocarcinoma. Repertoires were generated with immunoSEQ multiplex PCR, while TCRdb's copy carries only in-frame clones and drops some. The top ten hold about 6.5% of the sample, which has thousands of clones, around four fifths seen once. Sequencing was performed on FFPE minimally invasive lung adenocarcinoma tissue. The receptors here all came from a person aged 50-70 years with lung adenocarcinoma.

The chain employs TRBV7-8 and TRBJ2-7; TRBD1 or TRBD2 may be the D gene (5 bases each). Germline loops: CDR1 SGHVS, CDR2 FQNEAQ. Trimming took 5 bases from V and 7 from J, leaving 9 bases between them. CDR3 length: 11 amino acids. The CDR3, as DNA: TGTGCCAGCAGCGCCGGGACGGAGCAGTACTTC. Translating gives CASSAGTEQYF.

This clone was observed a handful of times. The V and J genes are TRBV7-2 and TRBJ1-5, with TRBD1 as a possible D gene (6 bases). CDR3 length: 14 amino acids. Germline V gene lookup returns CDR1 SGHTA and CDR2 FQGNSA. The V end lost 1 base, the J end lost 3 bases, and 7 bases lay between the germline ends. The CDR3 DNA reads TGTGCCAGCAGCTTAGACAGGGTCAATCAGCCCCAGCATTTT. Protein: CASSLDRVNQPQHF.